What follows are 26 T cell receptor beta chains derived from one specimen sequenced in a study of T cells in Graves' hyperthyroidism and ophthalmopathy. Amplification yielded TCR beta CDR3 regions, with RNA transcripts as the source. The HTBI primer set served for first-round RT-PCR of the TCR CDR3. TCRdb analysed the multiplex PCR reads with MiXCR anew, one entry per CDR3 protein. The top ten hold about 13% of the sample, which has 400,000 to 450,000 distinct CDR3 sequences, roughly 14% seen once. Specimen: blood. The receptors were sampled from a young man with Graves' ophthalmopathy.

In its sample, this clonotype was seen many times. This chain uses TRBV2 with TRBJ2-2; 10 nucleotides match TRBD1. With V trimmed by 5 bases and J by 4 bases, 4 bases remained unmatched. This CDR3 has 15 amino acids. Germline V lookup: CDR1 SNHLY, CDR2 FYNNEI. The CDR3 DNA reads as TGTGCCAGCAGTAGACAGGGGGCGATCACCGGGGAGCTGTTTTTT. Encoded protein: CASSRQGAITGELFF. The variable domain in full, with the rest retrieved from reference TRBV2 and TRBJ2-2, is EPEVTQTPSHQVTQMGQEVILRCVPISNHLYFYWYRQILGQKVEFLVSFYNNEISEKSEIFDDQFSVERPDGSNFTLKIRSTKLEDSAMYFCASSRQGAITGELFFGEGSRLTVL.

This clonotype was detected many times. The DNA of the CDR3 is TGCGCCAGCAGTTCGGGACATAGCCAAGAGACCCAGTACTTC. Translation: CASSSGHSQETQYF. V usage is TRBV5-1 and J usage is TRBJ2-5, with D perhaps TRBD1 (6 bases). This CDR3 spans 14 amino acids. CDR1 and CDR2 (germline): SGHRS, YFSETQ. The V end lost 5 bases, the J end lost 1 base, and 12 bases lay between the germline ends.

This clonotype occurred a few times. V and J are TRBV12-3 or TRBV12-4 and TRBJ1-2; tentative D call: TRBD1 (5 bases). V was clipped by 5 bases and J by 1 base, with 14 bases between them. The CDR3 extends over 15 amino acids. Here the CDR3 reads CASSPPEQGNYGYTF. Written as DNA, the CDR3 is TGTGCCAGCAGTCCCCCCGAGCAGGGTAACTATGGCTACACCTTC.

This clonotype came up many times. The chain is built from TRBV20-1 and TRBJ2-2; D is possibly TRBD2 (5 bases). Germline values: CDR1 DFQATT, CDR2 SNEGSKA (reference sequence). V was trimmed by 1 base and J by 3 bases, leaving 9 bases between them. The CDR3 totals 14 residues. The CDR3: CSARVATDTGELFF. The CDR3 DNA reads TGCAGTGCTAGAGTAGCGACGGACACCGGGGAGCTGTTTTTT.

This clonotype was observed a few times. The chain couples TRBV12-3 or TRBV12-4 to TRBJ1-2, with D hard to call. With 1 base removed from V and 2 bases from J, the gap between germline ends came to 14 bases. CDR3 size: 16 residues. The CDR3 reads CASSLDVGDGNYGYTF. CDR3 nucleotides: TGTGCCAGCAGTTTAGACGTAGGAGACGGGAACTATGGCTACACCTTC.

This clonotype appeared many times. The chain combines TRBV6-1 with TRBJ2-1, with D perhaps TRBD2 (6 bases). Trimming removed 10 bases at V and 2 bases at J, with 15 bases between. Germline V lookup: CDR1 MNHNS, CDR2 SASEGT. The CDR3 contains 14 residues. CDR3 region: CATLAEPPYNEQFF. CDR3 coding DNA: TGTGCCACCTTAGCGGAGCCTCCCTACAATGAGCAGTTCTTC.

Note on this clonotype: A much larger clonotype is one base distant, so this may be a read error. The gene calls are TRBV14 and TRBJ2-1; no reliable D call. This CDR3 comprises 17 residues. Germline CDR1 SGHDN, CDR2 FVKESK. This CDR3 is CARSQVERIKAYNEQFF. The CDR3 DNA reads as TGTGCCAGAAGCCAAGTTGAGCGTATAAAGGCCTACAATGAGCAGTTCTTC.

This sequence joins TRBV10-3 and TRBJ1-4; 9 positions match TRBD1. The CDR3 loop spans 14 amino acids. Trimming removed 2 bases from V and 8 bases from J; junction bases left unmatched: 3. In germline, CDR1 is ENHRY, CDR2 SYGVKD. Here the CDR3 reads CAISEPGQGEKLFF. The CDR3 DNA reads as TGTGCCATCAGTGAGCCGGGACAGGGCGAAAAACTGTTTTTT.

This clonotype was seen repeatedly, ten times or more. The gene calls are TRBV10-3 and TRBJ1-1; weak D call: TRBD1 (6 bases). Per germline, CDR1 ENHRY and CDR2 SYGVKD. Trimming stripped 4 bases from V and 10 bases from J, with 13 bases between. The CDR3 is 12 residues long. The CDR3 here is CAISAGGRGAFF. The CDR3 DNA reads TGTGCCATCAGTGCCGGGGGGCGCGGAGCTTTCTTT.

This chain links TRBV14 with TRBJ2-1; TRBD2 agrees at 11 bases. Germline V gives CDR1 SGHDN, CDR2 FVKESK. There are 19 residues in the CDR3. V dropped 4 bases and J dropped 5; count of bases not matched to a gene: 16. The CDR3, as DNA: TGTGCCAGCAGCCCGAGCCCCGGGACTAGCGGCCTCAGGGACAATGAGCAGTTCTTC. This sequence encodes CASSPSPGTSGLRDNEQFF.

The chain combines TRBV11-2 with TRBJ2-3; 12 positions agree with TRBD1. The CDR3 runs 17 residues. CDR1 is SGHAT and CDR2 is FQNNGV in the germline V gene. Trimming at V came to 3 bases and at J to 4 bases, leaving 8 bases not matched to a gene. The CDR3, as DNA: TGTGCCAGCAGCTTCCGTGGTGGGACAGGGGGCGCAGATACGCAGTATTTT. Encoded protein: CASSFRGGTGGADTQYF.

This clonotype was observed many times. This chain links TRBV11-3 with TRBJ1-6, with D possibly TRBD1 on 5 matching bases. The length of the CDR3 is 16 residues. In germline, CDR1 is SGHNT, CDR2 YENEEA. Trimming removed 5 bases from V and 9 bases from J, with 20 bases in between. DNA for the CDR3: TGTGCCAGCAGCCCGGGACTGACCCAAGCTGGTTCACCCCTCCACTTT. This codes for CASSPGLTQAGSPLHF. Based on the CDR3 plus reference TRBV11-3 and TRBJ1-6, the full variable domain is EAGVVQSPRYKIIEKKQPVAFWCNPISGHNTLYWYLQNLGQGPELLIRYENEEAVDDSQLPKDRFSAERLKGVDSTLKIQPAELGDSAVYLCASSPGLTQAGSPLHFGNGTRLTVT.

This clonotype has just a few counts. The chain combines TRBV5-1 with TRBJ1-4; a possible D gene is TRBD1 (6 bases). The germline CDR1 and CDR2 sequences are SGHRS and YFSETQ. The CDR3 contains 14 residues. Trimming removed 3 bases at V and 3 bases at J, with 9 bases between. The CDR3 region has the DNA TGCGCCAGCAGCTCAGGGGACCCTAATGAAAAACTGTTTTTT. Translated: CASSSGDPNEKLFF. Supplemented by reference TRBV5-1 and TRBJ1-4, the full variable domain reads KAGVTQTPRYLIKTRGQQVTLSCSPISGHRSVSWYQQTPGQGLQFLFEYFSETQRNKGNFPGRFSGRQFSNSRSEMNVSTLELGDSALYLCASSSGDPNEKLFFGSGTQLSVL.

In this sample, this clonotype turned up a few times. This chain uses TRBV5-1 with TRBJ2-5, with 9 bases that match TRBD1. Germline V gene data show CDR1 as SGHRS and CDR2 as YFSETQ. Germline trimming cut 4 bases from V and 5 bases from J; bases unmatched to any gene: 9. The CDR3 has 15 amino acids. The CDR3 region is CASSVGQGLGETQYF. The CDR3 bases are TGCGCCAGCAGCGTGGGACAGGGATTGGGCGAGACCCAGTACTTC.

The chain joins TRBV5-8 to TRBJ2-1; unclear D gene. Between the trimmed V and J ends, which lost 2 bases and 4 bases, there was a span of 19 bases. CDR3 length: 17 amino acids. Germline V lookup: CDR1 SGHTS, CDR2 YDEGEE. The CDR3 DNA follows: TGTGCCAGCAGCTTATACCAAGGGTATTCCCGATACAATGAGCAGTTCTTC. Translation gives CASSLYQGYSRYNEQFF.

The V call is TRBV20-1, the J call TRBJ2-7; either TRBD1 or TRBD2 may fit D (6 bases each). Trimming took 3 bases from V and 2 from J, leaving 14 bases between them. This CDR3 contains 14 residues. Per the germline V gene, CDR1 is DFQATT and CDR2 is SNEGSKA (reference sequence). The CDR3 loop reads CSAREGVGTYEQYF. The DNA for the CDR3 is TGCAGTGCTAGGGAGGGGGTTGGGACCTACGAGCAGTACTTC.

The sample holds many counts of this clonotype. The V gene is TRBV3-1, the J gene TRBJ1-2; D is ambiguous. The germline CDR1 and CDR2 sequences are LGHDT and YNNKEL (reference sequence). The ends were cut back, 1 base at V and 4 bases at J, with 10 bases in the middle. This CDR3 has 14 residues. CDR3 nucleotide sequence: TGTGCCAGCAGCCAAGGGCAGATGGGCTATGGCTACACCTTC. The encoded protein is CASSQGQMGYGYTF.

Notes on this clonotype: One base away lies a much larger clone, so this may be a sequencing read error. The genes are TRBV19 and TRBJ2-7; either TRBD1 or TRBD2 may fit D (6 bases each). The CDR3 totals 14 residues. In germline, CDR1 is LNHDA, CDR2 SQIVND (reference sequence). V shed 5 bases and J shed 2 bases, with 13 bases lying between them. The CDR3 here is CASSSRRGPYEQYF. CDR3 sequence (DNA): TGTGCCAGTAGTTCCCGACGGGGGCCCTACGAGCAGTACTTC.

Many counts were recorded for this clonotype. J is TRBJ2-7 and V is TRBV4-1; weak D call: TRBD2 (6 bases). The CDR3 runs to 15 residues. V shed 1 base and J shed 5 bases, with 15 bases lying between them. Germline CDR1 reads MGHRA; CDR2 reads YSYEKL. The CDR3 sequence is CASSQVWELAHEQYF. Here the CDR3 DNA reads TGCGCCAGCAGCCAAGTCTGGGAACTAGCCCACGAGCAGTACTTC.

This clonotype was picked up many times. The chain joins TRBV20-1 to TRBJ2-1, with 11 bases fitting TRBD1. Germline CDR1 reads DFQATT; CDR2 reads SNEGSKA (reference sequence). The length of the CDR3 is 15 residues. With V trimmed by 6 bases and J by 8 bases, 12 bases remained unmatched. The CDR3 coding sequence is TGCAGTGCGGGCGACCGGGACAGGGGGTGGGATGAGCAGTTCTTC. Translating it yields CSAGDRDRGWDEQFF.

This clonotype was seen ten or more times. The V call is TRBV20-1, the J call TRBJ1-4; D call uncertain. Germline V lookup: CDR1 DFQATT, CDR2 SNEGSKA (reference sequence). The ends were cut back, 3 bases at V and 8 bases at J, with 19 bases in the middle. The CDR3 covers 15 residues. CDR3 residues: CSARQLDASREKLFF. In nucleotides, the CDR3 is TGCAGTGCTAGGCAGTTGGACGCCTCGAGAGAAAAACTGTTTTTT.

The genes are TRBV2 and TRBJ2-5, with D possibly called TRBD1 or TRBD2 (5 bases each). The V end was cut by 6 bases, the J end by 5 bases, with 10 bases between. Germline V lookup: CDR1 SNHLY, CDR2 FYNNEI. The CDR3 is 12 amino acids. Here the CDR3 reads CASRGDRETQYF. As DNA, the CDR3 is TGTGCCAGCAGGGGGGATAGGGAGACCCAGTACTTC.

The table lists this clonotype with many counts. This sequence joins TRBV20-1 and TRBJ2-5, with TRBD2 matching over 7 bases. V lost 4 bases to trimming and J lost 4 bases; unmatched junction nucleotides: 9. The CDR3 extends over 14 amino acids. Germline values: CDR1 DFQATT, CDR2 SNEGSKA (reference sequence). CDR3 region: CSATNGAGVETQYF. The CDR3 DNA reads TGCAGTGCTACAAATGGGGCGGGAGTAGAGACCCAGTACTTC.

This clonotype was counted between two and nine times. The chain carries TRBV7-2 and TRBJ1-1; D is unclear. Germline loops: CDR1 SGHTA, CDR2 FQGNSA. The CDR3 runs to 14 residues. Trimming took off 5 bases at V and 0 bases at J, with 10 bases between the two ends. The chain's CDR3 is CASSPAPLNTEAFF. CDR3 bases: TGTGCCAGCAGCCCCGCCCCCCTGAACACTGAAGCTTTCTTT.

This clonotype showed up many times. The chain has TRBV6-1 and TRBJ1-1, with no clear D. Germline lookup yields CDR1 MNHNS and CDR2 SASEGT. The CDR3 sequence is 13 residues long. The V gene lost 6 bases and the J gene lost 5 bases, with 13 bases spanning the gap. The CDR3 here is CASRRPLKTEAFF. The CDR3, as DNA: TGTGCCAGCAGGCGCCCGTTAAAGACTGAAGCTTTCTTT.

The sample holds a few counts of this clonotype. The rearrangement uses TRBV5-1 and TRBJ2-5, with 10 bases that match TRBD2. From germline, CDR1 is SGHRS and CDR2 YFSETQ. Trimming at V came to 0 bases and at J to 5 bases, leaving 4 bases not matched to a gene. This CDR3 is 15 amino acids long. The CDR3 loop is CASSLGLAGWETQYF. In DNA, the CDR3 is TGCGCCAGCAGCTTGGGACTAGCGGGCTGGGAGACCCAGTACTTC.